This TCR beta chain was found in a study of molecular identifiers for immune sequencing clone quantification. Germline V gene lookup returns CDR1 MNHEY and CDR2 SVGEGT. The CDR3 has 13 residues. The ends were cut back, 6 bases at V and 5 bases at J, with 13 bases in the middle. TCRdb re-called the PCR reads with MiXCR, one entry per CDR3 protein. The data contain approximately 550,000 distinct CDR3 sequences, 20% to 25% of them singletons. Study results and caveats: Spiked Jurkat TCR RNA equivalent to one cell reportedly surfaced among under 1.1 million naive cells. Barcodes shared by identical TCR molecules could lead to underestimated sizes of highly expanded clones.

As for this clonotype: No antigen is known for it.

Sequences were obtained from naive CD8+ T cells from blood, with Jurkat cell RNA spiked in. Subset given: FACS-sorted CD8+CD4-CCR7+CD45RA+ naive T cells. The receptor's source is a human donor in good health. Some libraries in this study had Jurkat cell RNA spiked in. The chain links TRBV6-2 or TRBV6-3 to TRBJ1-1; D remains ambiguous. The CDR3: CASRRDEITEAFF. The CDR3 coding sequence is TGTGCCAGCAGACGAGACGAGATTACTGAAGCTTTCTTT.